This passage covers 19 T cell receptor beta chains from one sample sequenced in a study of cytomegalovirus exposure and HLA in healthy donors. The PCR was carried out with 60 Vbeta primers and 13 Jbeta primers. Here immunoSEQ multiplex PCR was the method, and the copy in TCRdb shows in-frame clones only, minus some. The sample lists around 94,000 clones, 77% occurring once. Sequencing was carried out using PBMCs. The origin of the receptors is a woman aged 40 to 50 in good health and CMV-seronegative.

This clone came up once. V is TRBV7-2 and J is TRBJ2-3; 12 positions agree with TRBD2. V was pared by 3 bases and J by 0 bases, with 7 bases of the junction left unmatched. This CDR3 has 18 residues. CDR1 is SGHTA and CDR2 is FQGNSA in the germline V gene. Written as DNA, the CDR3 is TGTGCCAGCAGCTTGACTAGCGGGGGAGTAACTAGCACAGATACGCAGTATTTT. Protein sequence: CASSLTSGGVTSTDTQYF.

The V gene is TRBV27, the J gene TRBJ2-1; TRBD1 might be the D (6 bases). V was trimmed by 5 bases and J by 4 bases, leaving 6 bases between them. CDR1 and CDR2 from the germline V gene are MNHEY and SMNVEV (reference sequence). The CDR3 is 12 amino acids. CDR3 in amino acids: CASSQGYNEQFF. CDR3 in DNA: TGTGCCAGCAGTCAGGGGTACAATGAGCAGTTCTTC.

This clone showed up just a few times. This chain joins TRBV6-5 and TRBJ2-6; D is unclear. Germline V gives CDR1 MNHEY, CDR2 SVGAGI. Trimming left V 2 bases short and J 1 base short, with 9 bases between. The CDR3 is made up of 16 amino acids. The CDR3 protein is CASSYRARSGANVLTF. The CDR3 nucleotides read TGTGCCAGCAGTTACCGCGCTCGATCTGGGGCCAACGTCCTGACTTTC.

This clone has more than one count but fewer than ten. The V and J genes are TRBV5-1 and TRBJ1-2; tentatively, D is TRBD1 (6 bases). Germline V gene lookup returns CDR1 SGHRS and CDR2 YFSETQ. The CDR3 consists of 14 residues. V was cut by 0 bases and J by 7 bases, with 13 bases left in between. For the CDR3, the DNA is TGCGCCAGCAGCTTGGCCAGGGGTTTTTCTGGCTACACCTTC. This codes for CASSLARGFSGYTF.

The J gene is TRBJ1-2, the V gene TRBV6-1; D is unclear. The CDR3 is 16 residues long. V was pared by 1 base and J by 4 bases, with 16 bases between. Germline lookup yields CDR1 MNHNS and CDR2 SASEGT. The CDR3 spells CASSEVEVTISYGYTF. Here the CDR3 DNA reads TGTGCCAGCAGTGAAGTTGAAGTTACGATTAGCTATGGCTACACCTTC.

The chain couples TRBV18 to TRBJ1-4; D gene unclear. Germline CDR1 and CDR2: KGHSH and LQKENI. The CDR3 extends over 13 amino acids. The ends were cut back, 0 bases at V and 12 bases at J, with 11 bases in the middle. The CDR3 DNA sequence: TGTGCCAGCTCACCACCGGGGAGGGAGGAACTGTTTTTT. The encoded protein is CASSPPGREELFF. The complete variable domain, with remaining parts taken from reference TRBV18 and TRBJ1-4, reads NAGVMQNPRHLVRRRGQEARLRCSPMKGHSHVYWYRQLPEEGLKFMVYLQKENIIDESGMPKERFSAEFPKEGPSILRIQQVVRGDSAAYFCASSPPGREELFFGSGTQLSVL.

CDR3 nucleotides: TGCAGCGTTGAGCGGGGAGTTAGCTCGGACGGATTAAATGAGCAGTTCTTC. This translates into CSVERGVSSDGLNEQFF. The J gene is TRBJ2-1, the V gene TRBV29-1; maybe TRBD2 (6 bases). The CDR3 spans 17 residues. With 3 bases removed from V and 7 bases from J, the gap between germline ends came to 25 bases. The V gene's germline CDR1 is SQVTM and CDR2 ANQGSEA.

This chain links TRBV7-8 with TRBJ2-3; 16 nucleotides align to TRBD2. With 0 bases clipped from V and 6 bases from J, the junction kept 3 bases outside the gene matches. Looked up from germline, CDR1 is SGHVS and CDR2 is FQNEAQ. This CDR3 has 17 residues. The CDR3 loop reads CASSLAGLAGGWDTQYF. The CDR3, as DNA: TGTGCCAGCAGCTTAGCGGGACTAGCGGGGGGGTGGGATACGCAGTATTTT. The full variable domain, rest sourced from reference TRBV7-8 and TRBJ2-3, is GAGVSQSPRYKVAKRGQDVALRCDPISGHVSLFWYQQALGQGPEFLTYFQNEAQLDKSGLPSDRFFAERPEGSVSTLKIQRTQQEDSAVYLCASSLAGLAGGWDTQYFGPGTRLTVL.

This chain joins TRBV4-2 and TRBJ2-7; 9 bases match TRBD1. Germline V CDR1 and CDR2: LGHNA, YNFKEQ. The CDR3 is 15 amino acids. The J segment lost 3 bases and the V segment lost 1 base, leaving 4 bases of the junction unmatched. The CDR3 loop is CASSQVPGQGYEQYF. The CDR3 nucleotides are TGTGCCAGCAGCCAAGTTCCGGGACAGGGCTACGAGCAGTACTTC.

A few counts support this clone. The CDR3 here is CASSLQTGGNTEAFF. CDR3 coding DNA: TGTGCCAGCAGCCTACAGACAGGGGGCAACACTGAAGCTTTCTTT. The chain uses TRBV7-3 and TRBJ1-1, with TRBD1 matching over 10 bases. The CDR3 totals 15 residues. The germline CDR1 and CDR2 sequences are SGHTA and FQGTGA. The V gene end was trimmed by 5 bases and the J gene end by 2 bases; junction bases not matched to a gene: 5.

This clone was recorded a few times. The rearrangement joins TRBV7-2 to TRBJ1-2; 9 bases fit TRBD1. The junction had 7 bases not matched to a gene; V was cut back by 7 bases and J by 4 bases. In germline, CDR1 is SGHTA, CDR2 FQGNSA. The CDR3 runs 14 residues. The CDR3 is CASTADRGPYGYTF. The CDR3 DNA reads TGTGCCAGCACCGCGGACAGGGGACCCTATGGCTACACCTTC.

This CDR3 reads CASSQGVDTQYF. The CDR3 DNA is TGTGCCAGCAGCCAGGGGGTGGATACGCAGTATTTT. The rearrangement links TRBV5-6 to TRBJ2-3; 7 positions match TRBD1. V trimming: 4 bases; J trimming: 6 bases; junction bases outside the gene matches: 2. The CDR3 sequence is 12 residues long. In germline, CDR1 is SGHDT, CDR2 YYEEEE. Variable domain in full (rest from reference TRBV5-6 and TRBJ2-3): DAGVTQSPTHLIKTRGQQVTLRCSPKSGHDTVSWYQQALGQGPQFIFQYYEEEERQRGNFPDRFSGHQFPNYSSELNVNALLLGDSALYLCASSQGVDTQYFGPGTRLTVL.

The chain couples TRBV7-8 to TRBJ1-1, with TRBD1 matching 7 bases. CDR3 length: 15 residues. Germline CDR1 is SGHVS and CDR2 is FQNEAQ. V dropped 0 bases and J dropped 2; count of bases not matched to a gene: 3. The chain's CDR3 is CASSLAAGGNTEAFF. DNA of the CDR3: TGTGCCAGCAGCTTAGCGGCAGGGGGAAACACTGAAGCTTTCTTT.

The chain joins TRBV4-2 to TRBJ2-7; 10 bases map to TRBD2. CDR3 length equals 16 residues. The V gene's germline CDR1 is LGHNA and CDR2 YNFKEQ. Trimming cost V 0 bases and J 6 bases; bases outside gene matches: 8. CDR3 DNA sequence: TGTGCCAGCAGCCAAGAAGTACTAGCGGGGCCTTTCGAGCAGTACTTC. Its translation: CASSQEVLAGPFEQYF.

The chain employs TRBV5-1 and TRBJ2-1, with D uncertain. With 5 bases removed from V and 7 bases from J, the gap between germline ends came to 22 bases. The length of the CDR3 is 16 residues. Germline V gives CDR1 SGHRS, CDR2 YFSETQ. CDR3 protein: CASRRAAVTTGNEQFF. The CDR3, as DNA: TGCGCCAGCAGGAGAGCCGCGGTCACGACGGGTAATGAGCAGTTCTTC. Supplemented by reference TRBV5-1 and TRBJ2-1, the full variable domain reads KAGVTQTPRYLIKTRGQQVTLSCSPISGHRSVSWYQQTPGQGLQFLFEYFSETQRNKGNFPGRFSGRQFSNSRSEMNVSTLELGDSALYLCASRRAAVTTGNEQFFGPGTRLTVL.

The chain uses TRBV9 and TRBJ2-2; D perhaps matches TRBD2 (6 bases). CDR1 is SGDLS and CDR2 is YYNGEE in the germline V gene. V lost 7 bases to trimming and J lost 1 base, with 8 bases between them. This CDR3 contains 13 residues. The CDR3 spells CASGGWNTGELFF. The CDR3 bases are TGTGCCAGCGGGGGGTGGAACACCGGGGAGCTGTTTTTT.

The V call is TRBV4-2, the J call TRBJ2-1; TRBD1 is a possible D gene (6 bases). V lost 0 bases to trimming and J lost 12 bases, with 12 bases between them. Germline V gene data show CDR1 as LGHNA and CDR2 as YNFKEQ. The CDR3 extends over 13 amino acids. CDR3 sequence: CASSQDQGSSQFF. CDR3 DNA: TGTGCCAGCAGCCAAGATCAGGGGTCGTCGCAGTTCTTC.

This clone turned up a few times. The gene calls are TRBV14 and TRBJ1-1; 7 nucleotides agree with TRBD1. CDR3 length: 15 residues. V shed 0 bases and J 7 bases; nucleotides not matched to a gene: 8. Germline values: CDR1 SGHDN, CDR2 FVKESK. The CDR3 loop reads CASSQEQGSISEAFF. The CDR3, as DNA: TGTGCCAGCAGCCAAGAACAGGGGTCGATCAGTGAAGCTTTCTTT. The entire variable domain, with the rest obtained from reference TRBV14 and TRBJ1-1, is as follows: EAGVTQFPSHSVIEKGQTVTLRCDPISGHDNLYWYRRVMGKEIKFLLHFVKESKQDESGMPNNRFLAERTGGTYSTLKVQPAELEDSGVYFCASSQEQGSISEAFFGQGTRLTVV.

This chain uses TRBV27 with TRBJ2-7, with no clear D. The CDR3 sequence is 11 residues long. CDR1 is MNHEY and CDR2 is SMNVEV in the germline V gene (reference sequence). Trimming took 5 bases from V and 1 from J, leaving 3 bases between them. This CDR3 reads CASSPSYEQYF. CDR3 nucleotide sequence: TGTGCCAGCAGTCCTTCCTACGAGCAGTACTTC.